Below are 6 T cell receptor beta chains sequenced from a single sample in a study of beta chain features in type 1 diabetes. Whole-study results and caveats: Within each of all four CD4+ subsets, Type 1 diabetes patients had TCRB CDR3s that were moderately but significantly shorter.

The authors reverse transcribed all of the isolated RNA, so sequencing captured expressed TCRB transcripts. Measured with immunoSEQ multiplex PCR; TCRdb has only the in-frame clones, and not every one. The sample lists a few hundred thousand clones; over 10% were seen once. No cognate antigen is known for these TCRs. Material: naive CD4+ T cells from blood. The receptor source for this set is a young woman with type 1 diabetes.

This chain links TRBV14 with TRBJ2-2; 9 bases are shared with TRBD1. The CDR3 consists of 16 residues. The J segment lost 4 bases and the V segment lost 1 base, leaving 4 bases of the junction unmatched. Germline V CDR1 and CDR2: SGHDN, FVKESK. Here the CDR3 DNA reads TGTGCCAGCAGCCAAGGTGGACAGGGGTTCACCGGGGAGCTGTTTTTT. Amino acid sequence: CASSQGGQGFTGELFF. The full variable domain, in which reference TRBV14 and TRBJ2-2 provide the parts outside the CDR3, is EAGVTQFPSHSVIEKGQTVTLRCDPISGHDNLYWYRRVMGKEIKFLLHFVKESKQDESGMPNNRFLAERTGGTYSTLKVQPAELEDSGVYFCASSQGGQGFTGELFFGEGSRLTVL.

This chain uses TRBV20-1 with TRBJ2-7, with D unclear. Germline loops: CDR1 DFQATT, CDR2 SNEGSKA (reference sequence). This CDR3 region has 10 residues. V shed 5 bases and J shed 4 bases, with 6 bases lying between them. CDR3 loop: CSAAPYEQYF. For the CDR3, the DNA is TGCAGTGCTGCGCCGTACGAGCAGTACTTC.

The sample holds a few counts of this clone. The gene calls are TRBV9 and TRBJ2-1, with 9 bases matching TRBD2. Per germline, CDR1 SGDLS and CDR2 YYNGEE. CDR3 length equals 15 residues. Germline trimming cut 0 bases from V and 10 bases from J; bases unmatched to any gene: 8. The DNA of the CDR3 is TGTGCCAGCAGCGTAGTTGGGACTAGCCCCGGCGAGCAGTTCTTC. Its translation: CASSVVGTSPGEQFF.

This clone appeared a few times. The CDR3: CASSLRDRGFGGYTF. The CDR3 nucleotides are TGTGCCAGCAGCTTGAGGGACAGGGGCTTCGGAGGCTACACCTTC. This rearrangement joins TRBV5-6 to TRBJ1-2; 10 nucleotides align to TRBD1. The CDR3 has 15 residues. V trimming: 1 base; J trimming: 8 bases; junction bases outside the gene matches: 8. CDR1 is SGHDT, CDR2 YYEEEE, per germline.

There are a few counts of this clone. This sequence joins TRBV28 and TRBJ2-1, with TRBD1 as a possible D gene (5 bases). Germline CDR1 is MDHEN and CDR2 is SYDVKM. The V and J ends lost 5 bases and 8 bases respectively, with 13 bases between them. This CDR3 is built from 13 residues. The CDR3 loop reads CASSQGWGDEQFF. CDR3 nucleotide sequence: TGTGCCAGCAGTCAGGGATGGGGCGATGAGCAGTTCTTC.

In nucleotides, the CDR3 is TGCGCCAGCAGCGACCGACAGGGCGCCTATGGCTACACCTTC. It codes for CASSDRQGAYGYTF. The chain carries TRBV5-1 and TRBJ1-2, with 7 bases aligning to TRBD1. From germline, CDR1 is SGHRS and CDR2 YFSETQ. The J segment lost 4 bases and the V segment lost 4 bases, leaving 7 bases of the junction unmatched. The CDR3 totals 14 residues.